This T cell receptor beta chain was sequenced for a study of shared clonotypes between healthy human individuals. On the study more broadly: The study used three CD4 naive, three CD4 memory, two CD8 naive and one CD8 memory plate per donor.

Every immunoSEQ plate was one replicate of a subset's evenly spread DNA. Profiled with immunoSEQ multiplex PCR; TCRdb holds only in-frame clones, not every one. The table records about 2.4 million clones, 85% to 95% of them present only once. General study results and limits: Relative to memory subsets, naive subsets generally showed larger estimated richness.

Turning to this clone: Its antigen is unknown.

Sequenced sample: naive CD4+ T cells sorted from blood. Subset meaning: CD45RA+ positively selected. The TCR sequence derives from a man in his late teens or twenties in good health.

Written as DNA, the CDR3 is TGCGCCAGCAGCTCCCTCTCACGGGAGGGCCCCACCGGGGAGCTGTTTTTT. Protein product: CASSSLSREGPTGELFF. The rearrangement uses TRBV5-1 and TRBJ2-2; 8 bases are a match to TRBD2. The CDR3 covers 17 residues. Germline V CDR1 and CDR2: SGHRS, YFSETQ. V dropped 3 bases and J dropped 4; count of bases not matched to a gene: 11.